The 6 T cell receptor beta chains given below trace back to one sample, sequenced in a study of blood T cell repertoires in COVID-19. Repertoires were generated with immunoSEQ multiplex PCR, while TCRdb's copy carries only in-frame clones and drops some. The sample carries a few hundred thousand clones, 88% recorded once. Input material: peripheral blood. Source of these receptors: a man in his sixties who had recovered from COVID-19.

The rearrangement links TRBV6-7 to TRBJ2-1; 9 bases match TRBD1. TRBV6-7 is an open reading frame, and its role is uncertain. V shed 3 bases, J shed 8 bases, and the junction held 11 bases outside the gene matches. The length of the CDR3 is 16 residues. The CDR3 DNA reads TGTGCCAGCAGTTATTCGGGACAGGGAGGAGAGTATGAGCAGTTCTTC. This codes for CASSYSGQGGEYEQFF.

About this clone: This same CDR3 is encoded by further DNA sequences in the sample. The chain has TRBV20-1 and TRBJ1-1, with D uncertain. Trimming shortened V by 6 bases and J by 0 bases, and 5 bases separated the two germline ends. The CDR3 sequence is 11 residues long. Looked up from germline, CDR1 is DFQATT and CDR2 is SNEGSKA (reference sequence). CDR3 in amino acids: CSAPLNTEAFF. In DNA, the CDR3 is TGCAGTGCCCCCTTGAACACTGAAGCTTTCTTT.

This chain joins TRBV7-6 and TRBJ1-5, with TRBD1 as a possible D gene (5 bases). This CDR3 region has 15 residues. Germline values: CDR1 SGHVS, CDR2 FNYEAQ. V was cut by 1 base and J by 3 bases, with 10 bases left in between. CDR3 sequence: CASSLGQGVNQPQHF. DNA of the CDR3: TGTGCCAGCAGCTTAGGGCAGGGCGTCAATCAGCCCCAGCATTTT.

This chain uses TRBV5-1 with TRBJ2-1, with 14 nucleotides matching TRBD2. With 5 bases clipped from V and 5 bases from J, the junction kept 3 bases outside the gene matches. The germline V gene encodes CDR1 SGHRS and CDR2 YFSETQ. The CDR3 is 15 residues long. CDR3 amino acids: CASSWTSGGHNEQFF. DNA for the CDR3: TGCGCCAGCAGTTGGACTAGCGGGGGGCACAATGAGCAGTTCTTC.

V gene TRBV19 combines with J gene TRBJ1-6; TRBD1 agrees at 8 bases. V lost 7 bases, J lost 9 bases, and 8 bases stayed unmatched. Germline CDR1 LNHDA, CDR2 SQIVND (reference sequence). The CDR3 has 14 residues. The CDR3 DNA reads as TGTGCCAGTACTGAGGACAGGGATCGTTCACCCCTCCACTTT. Amino acid sequence: CASTEDRDRSPLHF. Together with reference TRBV19 and TRBJ1-6, the CDR3 gives the full variable domain: DGGITQSPKYLFRKEGQNVTLSCEQNLNHDAMYWYRQDPGQGLRLIYYSQIVNDFQKGDIAEGYSVSREKKESFPLTVTSAQKNPTAFYLCASTEDRDRSPLHFGNGTRLTVT.

The CDR3 DNA sequence: TGTGCCAGCAGTGAAGGGAGCCGGCGAAAACAGGACTCTGGAAACACCATATATTTT. It is translated as CASSEGSRRKQDSGNTIYF. The V and J genes are TRBV6-1 and TRBJ1-3, with D possibly TRBD1 on 5 matching bases. Trimming removed 1 base from V and 0 bases from J, with 19 bases in between. Germline assignment: CDR1 MNHNS and CDR2 SASEGT. There are 19 residues in the CDR3.